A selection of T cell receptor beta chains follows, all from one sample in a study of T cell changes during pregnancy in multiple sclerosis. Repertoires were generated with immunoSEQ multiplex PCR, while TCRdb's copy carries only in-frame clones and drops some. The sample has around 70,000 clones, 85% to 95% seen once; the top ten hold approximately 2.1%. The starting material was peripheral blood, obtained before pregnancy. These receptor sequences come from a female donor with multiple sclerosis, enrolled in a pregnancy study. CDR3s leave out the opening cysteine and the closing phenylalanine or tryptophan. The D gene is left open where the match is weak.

CDR3: ASSFRQGDEQY
V: TRBV28
J: TRBJ2-7
D: TRBD1

CDR3: ASSETASFQETQY
V: TRBV6-1
J: TRBJ2-5
D: -

CDR3: ASSHKDSNTGELF
V: TRBV4-1
J: TRBJ2-2
D: -

CDR3: ASRRSISGNTIY
V: TRBV6-5
J: TRBJ1-3
D: -

CDR3: ATSRGQGMNTEAF
V: TRBV15
J: TRBJ1-1
D: TRBD1

CDR3: ASSPRTGGYT
V: TRBV7-2
J: TRBJ1-2
D: TRBD1

CDR3: ASSPTSGRLVNEQF
V: TRBV2
J: TRBJ2-1
D: TRBD2

CDR3: ASSQSQGVYNEQF
V: TRBV2
J: TRBJ2-1
D: TRBD1

CDR3: ATSRLPVPTQYNEQF
V: TRBV15
J: TRBJ2-1
D: -

CDR3: ASHPGGPRNEQY
V: TRBV27
J: TRBJ2-7
D: TRBD2

CDR3: ASRGQSYEQY
V: TRBV19
J: TRBJ2-7
D: -

CDR3: ASSARQGSYEQY
V: TRBV7-6
J: TRBJ2-7
D: TRBD1

CDR3: ASSLRTGHYGYT
V: TRBV13
J: TRBJ1-2
D: TRBD1

CDR3: ASQITDTQY
V: TRBV7-8
J: TRBJ2-3
D: -

CDR3: ASSLKAGGRETQY
V: TRBV7-3
J: TRBJ2-5
D: TRBD2

CDR3: ASSIAIGTGSYEQY
V: TRBV19
J: TRBJ2-7
D: TRBD1

CDR3: ASTLPGTGSYEQY
V: TRBV28
J: TRBJ2-7
D: TRBD1

CDR3: ASSPGTSGSAYEQY
V: TRBV7-8
J: TRBJ2-7
D: TRBD2

CDR3: ASSPRSAVAGLNTGELF
V: TRBV18
J: TRBJ2-2
D: TRBD2

CDR3: ASSQDRSGSYEQF
V: TRBV4-3
J: TRBJ2-1
D: TRBD2